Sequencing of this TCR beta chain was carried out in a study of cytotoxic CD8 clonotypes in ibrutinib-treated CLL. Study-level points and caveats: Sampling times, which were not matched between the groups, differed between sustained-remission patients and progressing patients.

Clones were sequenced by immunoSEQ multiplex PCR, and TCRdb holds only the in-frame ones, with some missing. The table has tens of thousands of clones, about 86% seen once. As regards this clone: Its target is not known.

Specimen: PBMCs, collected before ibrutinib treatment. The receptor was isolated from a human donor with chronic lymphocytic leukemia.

The CDR3 DNA follows: TGCGCCACCTCTCCAGGGGGCACAGATACGCAGTATTTT. It translates to CATSPGGTDTQYF. This chain connects TRBV5-1 to TRBJ2-3, with D maybe TRBD1 (6 bases). Deletions cut 9 bases from V and 1 base from J, with 12 bases between. CDR3 size: 13 residues. Germline CDR1 is SGHRS and CDR2 is YFSETQ.